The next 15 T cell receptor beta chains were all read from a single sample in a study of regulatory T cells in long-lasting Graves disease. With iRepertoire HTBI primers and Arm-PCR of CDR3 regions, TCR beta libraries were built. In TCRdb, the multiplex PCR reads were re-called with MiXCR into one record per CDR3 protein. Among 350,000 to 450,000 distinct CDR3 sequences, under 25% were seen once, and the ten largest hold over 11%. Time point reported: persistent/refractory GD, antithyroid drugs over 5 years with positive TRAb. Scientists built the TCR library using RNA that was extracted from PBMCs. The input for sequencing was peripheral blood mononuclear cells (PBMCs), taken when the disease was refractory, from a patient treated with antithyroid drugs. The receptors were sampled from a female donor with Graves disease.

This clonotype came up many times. Here the CDR3 DNA reads TGTGCCAGCAGTTTAATGGACAGATCAACGGGGACCCAGTACTTC. Amino acids: CASSLMDRSTGTQYF. The gene calls are TRBV28 and TRBJ2-5; D may be TRBD1 (6 bases). The CDR3 has 15 amino acids. Germline V gene sequence: CDR1 MDHEN, CDR2 SYDVKM. The V and J ends lost 2 bases and 7 bases respectively, with 17 bases between them.

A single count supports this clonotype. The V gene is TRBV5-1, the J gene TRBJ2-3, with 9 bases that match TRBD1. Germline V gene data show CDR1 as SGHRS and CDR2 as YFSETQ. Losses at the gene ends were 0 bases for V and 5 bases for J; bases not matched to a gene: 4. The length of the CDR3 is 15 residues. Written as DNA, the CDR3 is TGCGCCAGCAGCTTGGAACAGGGGGCAGGAGATACGCAGTATTTT. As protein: CASSLEQGAGDTQYF.

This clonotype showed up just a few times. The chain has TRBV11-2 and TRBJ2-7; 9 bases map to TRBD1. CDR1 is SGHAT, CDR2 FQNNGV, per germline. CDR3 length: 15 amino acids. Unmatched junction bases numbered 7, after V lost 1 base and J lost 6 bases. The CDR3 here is CASSLAGTGRAEQYF. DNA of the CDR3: TGTGCCAGCAGCTTAGCCGGGACAGGGAGGGCCGAGCAGTACTTC.

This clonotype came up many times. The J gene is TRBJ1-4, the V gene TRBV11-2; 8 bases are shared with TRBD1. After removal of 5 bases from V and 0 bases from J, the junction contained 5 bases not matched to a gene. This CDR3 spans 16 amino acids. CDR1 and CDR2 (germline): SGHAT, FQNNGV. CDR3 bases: TGTGCCAGCAGCCCCGGACAGGGACCAACTAATGAAAAACTGTTTTTT. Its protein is CASSPGQGPTNEKLFF.

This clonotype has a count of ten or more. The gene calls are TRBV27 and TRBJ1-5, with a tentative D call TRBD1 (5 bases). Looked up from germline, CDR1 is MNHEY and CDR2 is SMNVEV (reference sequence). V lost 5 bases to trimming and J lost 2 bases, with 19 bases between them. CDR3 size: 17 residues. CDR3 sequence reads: CASSPSPGRVGNQPQHF. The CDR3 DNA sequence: TGTGCCAGCAGTCCCTCCCCCGGCAGGGTTGGCAATCAGCCCCAGCATTTT.

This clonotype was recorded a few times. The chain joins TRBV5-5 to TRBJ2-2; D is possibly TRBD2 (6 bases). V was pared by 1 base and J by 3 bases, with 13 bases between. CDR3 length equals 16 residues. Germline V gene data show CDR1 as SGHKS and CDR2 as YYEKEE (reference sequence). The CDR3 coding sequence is TGTGCCAGCAGCTTGACTAGCCGAGAGTACACCGGGGAGCTGTTTTTT. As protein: CASSLTSREYTGELFF. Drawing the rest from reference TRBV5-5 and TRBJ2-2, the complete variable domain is DAGVTQSPTHLIKTRGQQVTLRCSPISGHKSVSWYQQVLGQGPQFIFQYYEKEERGRGNFPDRFSARQFPNYSSELNVNALLLGDSALYLCASSLTSREYTGELFFGEGSRLTVL.

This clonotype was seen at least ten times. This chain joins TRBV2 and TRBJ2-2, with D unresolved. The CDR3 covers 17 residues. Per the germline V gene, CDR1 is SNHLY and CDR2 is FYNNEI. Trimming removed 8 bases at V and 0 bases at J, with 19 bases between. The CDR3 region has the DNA TGTGCCAGCGTTGCTCTCCTAGGTACAGCGAACACCGGGGAGCTGTTTTTT. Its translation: CASVALLGTANTGELFF. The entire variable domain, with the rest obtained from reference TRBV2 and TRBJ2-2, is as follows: EPEVTQTPSHQVTQMGQEVILRCVPISNHLYFYWYRQILGQKVEFLVSFYNNEISEKSEIFDDQFSVERPDGSNFTLKIRSTKLEDSAMYFCASVALLGTANTGELFFGEGSRLTVL.

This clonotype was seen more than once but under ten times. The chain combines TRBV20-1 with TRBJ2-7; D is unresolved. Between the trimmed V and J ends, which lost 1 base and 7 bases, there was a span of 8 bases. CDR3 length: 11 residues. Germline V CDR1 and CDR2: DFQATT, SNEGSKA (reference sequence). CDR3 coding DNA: TGCAGTGCTAGAGTTCGTAATGAGCAGTACTTC. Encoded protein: CSARVRNEQYF.

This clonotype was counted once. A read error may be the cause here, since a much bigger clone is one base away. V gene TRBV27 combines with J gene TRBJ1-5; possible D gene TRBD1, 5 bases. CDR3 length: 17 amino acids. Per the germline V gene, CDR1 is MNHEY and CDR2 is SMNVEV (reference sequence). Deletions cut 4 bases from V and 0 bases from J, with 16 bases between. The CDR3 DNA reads TGTGCCAGCAGTTCCGTCGGGGGGGGTTATAGCAATCAGCCCCAGCATTTT. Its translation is CASSSVGGGYSNQPQHF.

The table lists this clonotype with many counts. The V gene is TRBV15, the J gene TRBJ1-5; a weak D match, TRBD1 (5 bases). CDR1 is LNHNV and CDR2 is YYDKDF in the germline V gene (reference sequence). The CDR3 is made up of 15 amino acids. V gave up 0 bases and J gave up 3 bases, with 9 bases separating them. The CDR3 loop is CATSRDTGYNQPQHF. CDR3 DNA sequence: TGTGCCACCAGCAGAGATACAGGATACAATCAGCCCCAGCATTTT.

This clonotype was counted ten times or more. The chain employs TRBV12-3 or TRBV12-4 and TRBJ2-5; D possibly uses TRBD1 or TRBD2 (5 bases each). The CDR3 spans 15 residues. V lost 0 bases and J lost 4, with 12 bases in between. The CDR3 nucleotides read TGTGCCAGCAGTTTAGCGGTGGGGGTTGGAGAGACCCAGTACTTC. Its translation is CASSLAVGVGETQYF.

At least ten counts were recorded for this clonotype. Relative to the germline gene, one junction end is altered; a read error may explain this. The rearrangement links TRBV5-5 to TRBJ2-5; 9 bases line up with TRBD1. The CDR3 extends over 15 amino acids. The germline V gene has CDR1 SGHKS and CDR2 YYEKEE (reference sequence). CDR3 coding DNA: TGTGCCAGCAGCCCATCGGGACAGGGATTCGAAGAGTTGGACTTC. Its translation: CASSPSGQGFEELDF.

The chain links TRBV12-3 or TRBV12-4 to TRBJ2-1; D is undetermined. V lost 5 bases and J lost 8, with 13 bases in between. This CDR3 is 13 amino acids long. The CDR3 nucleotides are TGTGCCAGCAGTGAAGAGGCAGGTTATGAGCAGTTCTTC. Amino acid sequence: CASSEEAGYEQFF.

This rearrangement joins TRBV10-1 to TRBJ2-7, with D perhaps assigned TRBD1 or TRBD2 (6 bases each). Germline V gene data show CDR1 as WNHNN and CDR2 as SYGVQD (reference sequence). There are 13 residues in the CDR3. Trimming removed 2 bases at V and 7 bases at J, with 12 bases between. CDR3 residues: CASSEGGRAEQYF. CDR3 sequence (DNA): TGCGCCAGCAGTGAGGGGGGGCGAGCAGAGCAGTACTTC.

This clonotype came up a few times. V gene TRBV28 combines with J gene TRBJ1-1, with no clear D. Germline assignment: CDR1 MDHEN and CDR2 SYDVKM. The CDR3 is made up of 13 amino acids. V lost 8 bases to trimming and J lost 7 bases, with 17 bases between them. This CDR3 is CASGLPGPYEAFF. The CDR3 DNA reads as TGTGCCAGCGGTCTTCCAGGCCCCTATGAAGCTTTCTTT.